This T cell receptor beta chain was identified in a study of cytomegalovirus exposure and HLA in healthy donors. With 60 Vbeta and 13 Jbeta primers, the PCR was carried out. Assay used: immunoSEQ multiplex PCR; TCRdb lists only in-frame clones, some missing. In the table there are some 160,000 clones, roughly 80% of which are singletons. The V end lost 3 bases, the J end lost 11 bases, and 22 bases lay between the germline ends. Germline lookup yields CDR1 LNHNV and CDR2 YYDKDF (reference sequence). The CDR3 sequence is 15 residues long. This chain connects TRBV15 to TRBJ1-1; tentative D call: TRBD1 (5 bases). Sequencing used PBMCs. This receptor was obtained from a woman in her thirties or forties in good health and CMV-seropositive. CDR3 nucleotides: TGTGCCACCAGCAGGGATGGGGCACGTACCTCGAGGGCTTTCTTT. It codes for CATSRDGARTSRAFF.